The T cell receptor beta chain under discussion was sequenced for a study of early T cells in non-severe SARS-CoV-2 infection. At the level of the study: Sequenced material consisted of bulk RNA (from unsorted whole blood), and chains were unpaired.

This clonotype was seen repeatedly, ten times or more. V was pared by 2 bases and J by 7 bases, with 14 bases of the junction left unmatched. The V gene's germline CDR1 is SGHTA and CDR2 FQGNSA. This CDR3 spans 17 amino acids. Individual cDNA molecules carried attached unique molecular identifiers. Each CDR3 protein gets one entry after TCRdb re-called the 5' RACE reads with MiXCR. This sample yields 50,000 to 55,000 distinct CDR3 sequences, of which around a tenth are seen a single time; 3.5% to 5% belongs to the top ten. The source is an adult who was a healthcare worker with PCR-confirmed SARS-CoV-2 infection or an uninfected control (not recorded which). Sequencing was done on a sample of whole blood. This sequence joins TRBV7-2 and TRBJ2-1; TRBD2 matches at 7 bases. This CDR3 is CASSLRWGGRMENEQFF. In DNA form, the CDR3 reads TGTGCCAGCAGCTTACGATGGGGCGGGAGAATGGAGAATGAGCAGTTCTTC. Based on the CDR3 plus reference TRBV7-2 and TRBJ2-1, the full variable domain is GAGVSQSPSNKVTEKGKDVELRCDPISGHTALYWYRQSLGQGLEFLIYFQGNSAPDKSGLPSDRFSAERTGGSVSTLTIQRTQQEDSAVYLCASSLRWGGRMENEQFFGPGTRLTVL.